The TCR beta chain under discussion was sequenced for a study of radiation and T cells in renal cell carcinoma. Sequencing used immunoSEQ multiplex PCR; TCRdb keeps in-frame clones, though not all of them. The table includes roughly 170,000 clones, 88% detected once. V was pared by 3 bases and J by 2 bases, with 5 bases of the junction left unmatched. Germline V CDR1 and CDR2: SGDLS, YYNGEE. The CDR3 is 15 amino acids. Time point specified: blood 4 weeks post-SBRT, at nephrectomy. Treatment specified: 15 Gy SBRT to primary tumor, nephrectomy 4 weeks later. Nephrectomy followed 15 Gy stereotactic body radiation by 4 weeks. After SBRT, blood was collected at 2 and 4 weeks, plus baseline. Comments on this clone: The antigen is undetermined.

Study-wide results and limits: Without pretreatment biopsies, baseline tumor clonotype presence was undetermined.

The receptor was derived from a woman in her forties or fifties with renal cell carcinoma. The chain has TRBV9 and TRBJ2-7, with 10 bases identical to TRBD1. Sequenced here: blood, sampled from a patient whose treatment included radiotherapy and nephrectomy. Written as DNA, the CDR3 is TGTGCCAGCAGCGGGGGACAGGGGTCCACCTACGAGCAGTACTTC. The encoded protein is CASSGGQGSTYEQYF.